A single sample is the source of the 22 T cell receptor beta chains below, sequenced in a study of T cells in Graves' hyperthyroidism and ophthalmopathy. Amplified regions were TCR beta CDR3 sequences from RNA transcripts. The study used the HTBI primer set for a first-round RT-PCR of the TCR CDR3. TCRdb fed the multiplex PCR reads into MiXCR, producing one record per CDR3 protein. The sample includes fewer than 350,000 distinct CDR3 sequences, around 19% of them seen just once. The specimen sequenced was blood. The source is a man in his fifties with Graves' ophthalmopathy.

Many counts were recorded for this clonotype. The chain links TRBV7-8 to TRBJ1-4; no clear D gene. Germline V gives CDR1 SGHVS, CDR2 FQNEAQ. The CDR3 totals 14 residues. Trimming removed 2 bases from V and 7 bases from J, with 11 bases in between. CDR3 region: CASSLTPGSEKLFF. The CDR3 coding sequence is TGTGCCAGCAGCTTAACCCCGGGCAGTGAAAAACTGTTTTTT.

On this clonotype: The junction and the germline gene differ at one end; a read error may be behind it. The chain employs TRBV9 and TRBJ2-5; D possibly corresponds to TRBD2 (5 bases). This CDR3 has 13 amino acids. Germline CDR1 SGDLS, CDR2 YYNGEE. CDR3 in amino acids: CASSKEDQETQYF. The DNA for the CDR3 is TGTGCCAGCAGCAAGGAGGACCAGGAGACCCAGTACTTC.

The table lists this clonotype with many counts. CDR3 protein: CAISPGDQPQHF. The CDR3 DNA is TGTGCCATCAGCCCCGGAGATCAGCCCCAGCATTTT. This chain joins TRBV10-3 and TRBJ1-5; D gene unclear. The V end lost 6 bases, the J end lost 5 bases, and 8 bases lay between the germline ends. Germline lookup yields CDR1 ENHRY and CDR2 SYGVKD. This CDR3 has 12 amino acids.

The sample holds many counts of this clonotype. The gene calls are TRBV7-9 and TRBJ2-1, with 10 positions matching TRBD2. J was trimmed by 8 bases and V by 4 bases; bases with no gene match: 14. CDR3 length: 17 amino acids. Germline CDR1 and CDR2: SEHNR and FQNEAQ (reference sequence). The CDR3 loop reads CASSWGPGTSERYEQFF. The CDR3 DNA sequence: TGTGCCAGCAGCTGGGGTCCGGGGACTAGCGAGAGGTATGAGCAGTTCTTC.

This clonotype was seen a few times. The chain has TRBV6-1 and TRBJ1-3; 8 bases fit TRBD1. CDR3 length equals 16 residues. CDR1 is MNHNS and CDR2 is SASEGT in the germline V gene. Trimming cost V 5 bases and J 3 bases; bases outside gene matches: 9. The CDR3 DNA follows: TGTGCCAGCAGTTCCCCCTCGACAGGGGATGGAAACACCATATATTTT. Amino acid sequence: CASSSPSTGDGNTIYF.

This clonotype was counted ten times or more. The rearrangement joins TRBV5-1 to TRBJ1-5; D gene uncertain. The length of the CDR3 is 14 residues. Trimming shortened V by 5 bases and J by 0 bases, and 9 bases separated the two germline ends. Germline V gene sequence: CDR1 SGHRS, CDR2 YFSETQ. CDR3 bases: TGCGCCAGCAGGGCGGACGATAGCAATCAGCCCCAGCATTTT. Translated: CASRADDSNQPQHF.

At least ten counts were recorded for this clonotype. The V call is TRBV28, the J call TRBJ2-4, with no clear D. The CDR3 totals 14 residues. With 7 bases removed from V and 6 bases from J, the gap between germline ends came to 16 bases. Germline CDR1 and CDR2: MDHEN and SYDVKM. CDR3 sequence (DNA): TGTGCCAGCACCACAACTGGTGTGGGAAACATTCAGTACTTC. Its protein product is CASTTTGVGNIQYF.

This clonotype was detected ten times or more. The chain employs TRBV6-1 and TRBJ1-5; tentative D call: TRBD1 (6 bases). This CDR3 is 14 amino acids long. Germline CDR1 reads MNHNS; CDR2 reads SASEGT. The V end was cut by 6 bases, the J end by 3 bases, with 12 bases between. The CDR3 DNA sequence: TGTGCCAGCAGCTGGGGACAAATCAATCAGCCCCAGCATTTT. Encoded protein: CASSWGQINQPQHF.

This chain uses TRBV7-3 with TRBJ2-3; 10 positions match TRBD2. The V and J ends lost 5 bases and 4 bases, in that order; junction bases with no gene match: 6. The CDR3 spans 15 residues. Germline CDR1 is SGHTA and CDR2 is FQGTGA. CDR3: CASSLAGAGADTQYF. The CDR3 DNA reads TGTGCCAGCAGCCTAGCGGGAGCCGGGGCAGATACGCAGTATTTT.

This clonotype was counted only a few times. V is TRBV28 and J is TRBJ1-4; D is undetermined. Germline V lookup: CDR1 MDHEN, CDR2 SYDVKM. The CDR3 runs to 13 residues. V dropped 11 bases and J dropped 7 bases, with 17 bases sitting between them. CDR3 DNA: TGTGCCGCATCCTTCGAGCTTGGTGAAAAACTGTTTTTT. Translating it yields CAASFELGEKLFF.

This clonotype was recorded many times. The chain couples TRBV6-5 to TRBJ2-7; D remains unclear. CDR1 and CDR2 (germline): MNHEY, SVGAGI. This CDR3 contains 14 residues. V lost 2 bases to trimming and J lost 0 bases, with 8 bases between them. The CDR3 loop reads CASSYGQPSYEQYF. CDR3 in DNA: TGTGCCAGCAGTTACGGGCAGCCCTCCTACGAGCAGTACTTC.

The chain is built from TRBV7-2 and TRBJ2-1, with 7 bases fitting TRBD2. CDR1 SGHTA and CDR2 FQGNSA come from the germline V gene. V shed 1 base, J shed 6 bases, and the junction held 12 bases outside the gene matches. The CDR3 totals 17 residues. The CDR3 spells CASSLEPRGRSGNEQFF. In nucleotides, the CDR3 is TGTGCCAGCAGCTTAGAACCCCGCGGGAGATCTGGCAATGAGCAGTTCTTC.

This clonotype has only a few counts. The chain carries TRBV27 and TRBJ2-7; a possible D gene is TRBD1 (10 bases). V dropped 9 bases and J dropped 3 bases, with 27 bases sitting between them. Germline V gene lookup returns CDR1 MNHEY and CDR2 SMNVEV (reference sequence). This CDR3 spans 17 amino acids. The CDR3 DNA reads as TGTGCCAGACCCCGGGACAGGGGAACTAGCGGGTGCTACGAGCAGTACTTC. Its translation is CARPRDRGTSGCYEQYF.

The chain recombines TRBV4-1 with TRBJ2-3, with 13 nucleotides matching TRBD2. The germline V gene has CDR1 MGHRA and CDR2 YSYEKL. The ends lost 5 bases at V and 5 bases at J; junction bases unmatched: 10. The CDR3 has 17 residues. The chain's CDR3 is CASSKITSGGGLDTQYF. The CDR3 DNA follows: TGCGCCAGCAGCAAGATCACTAGCGGGGGGGGCCTAGATACGCAGTATTTT.

The rearrangement uses TRBV15 and TRBJ2-2; TRBD2 aligns across 12 bases. The germline V gene has CDR1 LNHNV and CDR2 YYDKDF (reference sequence). Trimming removed 2 bases from V and 1 base from J; junction bases left unmatched: 8. The CDR3 extends over 19 amino acids. The CDR3 reads CATSRPGLAGLGNTGELFF. The DNA of the CDR3 is TGTGCCACCAGCAGACCGGGACTAGCGGGTTTGGGGAACACCGGGGAGCTGTTTTTT. Full variable domain (rest looked up from reference TRBV15 and TRBJ2-2): DAMVIQNPRYQVTQFGKPVTLSCSQTLNHNVMYWYQQKSSQAPKLLFHYYDKDFNNEADTPDNFQSRRPNTSFCFLDIRSPGLGDTAMYLCATSRPGLAGLGNTGELFFGEGSRLTVL.

This clonotype was seen a handful of times. This chain uses TRBV7-8 with TRBJ1-1; no reliable D call. V lost 3 bases, J lost 1 base, and 12 bases lay in between. CDR1 is SGHVS and CDR2 is FQNEAQ in the germline V gene. The CDR3 is 15 residues long. The CDR3 sequence is CASSLTTGKNTEAFF. The CDR3 DNA reads as TGTGCCAGCAGCTTGACGACGGGTAAGAACACTGAAGCTTTCTTT.

This clonotype occurred many times. The chain recombines TRBV11-2 with TRBJ2-2; D is ambiguous. The ends were cut back, 6 bases at V and 2 bases at J, with 13 bases in the middle. The germline gives CDR1 SGHAT, CDR2 FQNNGV. The CDR3 has 15 residues. The CDR3 reads CASRSGKSNTGELFF. CDR3 DNA: TGTGCCAGCAGATCTGGGAAATCTAACACCGGGGAGCTGTTTTTT.

This clonotype has ten or more counts. In nucleotides, the CDR3 is TGTGCCAGTCAACGGGACAGGAGCAATCAGCCCCAGCATTTT. This gives the protein CASQRDRSNQPQHF. The chain has TRBV19 and TRBJ1-5; TRBD1 matches 8 bases. Germline V CDR1 and CDR2: LNHDA, SQIVND (reference sequence). The CDR3 spans 14 residues. Trimming at V came to 8 bases and at J to 1 base, leaving 4 bases not matched to a gene.

The chain couples TRBV7-6 to TRBJ2-1, with 10 bases lining up with TRBD2. Germline-derived CDR1 and CDR2 are SGHVS and FNYEAQ. J gave up 10 bases and V 3 bases, and 9 bases lay outside the gene matches. CDR3 length: 15 amino acids. The CDR3 loop is CASSFGPSGSLEQFF. CDR3 nucleotide sequence: TGTGCCAGCAGCTTCGGACCTAGCGGGAGTTTGGAGCAGTTCTTC.

V is TRBV19 and J is TRBJ2-2, with 8 bases aligning to TRBD2. CDR1 LNHDA and CDR2 SQIVND come from the germline V gene (reference sequence). The CDR3 length is 15 residues. Trimming at V came to 3 bases and at J to 5 bases, leaving 5 bases not matched to a gene. The DNA of the CDR3 is TGTGCCAGTAGTATCCGCGGGAGGAGGACCGGGGAGCTGTTTTTT. This gives the protein CASSIRGRRTGELFF.

This clonotype was recorded at least ten times. V is TRBV6-5 and J is TRBJ2-7; D uncertain. Between the trimmed V and J ends, which lost 3 bases and 7 bases, there was a span of 16 bases. CDR1 is MNHEY, CDR2 SVGAGI, per germline. The CDR3 covers 14 residues. DNA of the CDR3: TGTGCCAGCAGTTATGAGGCCAACAAGTGGGAGCAGTACTTC. Translated: CASSYEANKWEQYF.

Ten or more counts support this clonotype. The chain employs TRBV5-1 and TRBJ2-7; D possibly corresponds to TRBD1 (6 bases). The germline CDR1 and CDR2 sequences are SGHRS and YFSETQ. V was cut by 4 bases and J by 6 bases, with 23 bases left in between. The CDR3 sequence is 16 residues long. The CDR3, as DNA: TGCGCCAGCAGCCCCAGGGCCCAGCCACAGGGCGGCGAGCAGTACTTC. Translating gives CASSPRAQPQGGEQYF.